This TCR beta chain appears in the sequencing data of a study of T cells expressing NK-cell markers. Study-wide context: Source material for TCR beta repertoires consisted of sorted CD3+CD56+NKG2C+, CD3+CD56+NKG2C- and CD3+CD56-NKG2C+ T cells.

UMI-tagged 5'RACE template switching yielded the TCR beta cDNA. Reanalyzing the 5' RACE reads, TCRdb keeps one entry per CDR3 protein, without DNA. This table holds roughly 180,000 distinct CDR3 sequences. The CDR3 spans 15 residues. Germline V gene data show CDR1 as DFQATT and CDR2 as SNEGSKA (reference sequence). Study-level results: Expanded clones of NKG2C+ T cells had an unclear HCMV specificity.

A remark on this clonotype: As yet, its antigen is unknown.

The chain joins TRBV20-1 to TRBJ2-7; TCRdb names TRBD2, which stays unverified in the absence of DNA. Source material: blood T cells: a sorted CD56 or NKG2C T cell subset, CD4+ or CD8+ T cells, or bulk PBMC T cells (not recorded which). The source of this sequence is a woman aged 18 to 69 in good health. CDR3: CSARGRTASSYEQYF.